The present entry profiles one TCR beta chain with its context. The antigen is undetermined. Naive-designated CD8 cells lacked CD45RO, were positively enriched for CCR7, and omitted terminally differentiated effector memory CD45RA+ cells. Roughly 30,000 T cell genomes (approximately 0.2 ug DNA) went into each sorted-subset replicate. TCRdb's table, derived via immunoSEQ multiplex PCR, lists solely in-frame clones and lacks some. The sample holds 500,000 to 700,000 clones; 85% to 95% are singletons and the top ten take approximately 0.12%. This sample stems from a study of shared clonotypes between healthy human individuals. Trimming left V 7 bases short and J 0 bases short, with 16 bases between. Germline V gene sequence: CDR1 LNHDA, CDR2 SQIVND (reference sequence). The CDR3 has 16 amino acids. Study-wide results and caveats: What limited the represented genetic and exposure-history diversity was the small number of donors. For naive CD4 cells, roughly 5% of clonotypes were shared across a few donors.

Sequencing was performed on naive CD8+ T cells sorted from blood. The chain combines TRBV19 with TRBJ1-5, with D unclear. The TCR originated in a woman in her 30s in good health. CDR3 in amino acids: CASTPTQKYSNQPQHF. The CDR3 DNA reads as TGTGCCAGTACCCCAACACAGAAATATAGCAATCAGCCCCAGCATTTT.